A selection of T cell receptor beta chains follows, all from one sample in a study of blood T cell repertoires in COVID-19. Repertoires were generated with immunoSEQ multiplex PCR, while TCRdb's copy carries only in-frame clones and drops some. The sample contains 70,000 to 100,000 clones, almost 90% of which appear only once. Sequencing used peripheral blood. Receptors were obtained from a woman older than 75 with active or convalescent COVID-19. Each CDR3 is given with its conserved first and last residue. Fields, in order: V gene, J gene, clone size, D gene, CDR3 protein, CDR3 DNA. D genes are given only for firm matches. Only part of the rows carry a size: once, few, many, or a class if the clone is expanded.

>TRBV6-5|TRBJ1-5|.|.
CASRADNSNQPQHF
TGTGCCAGCAGGGCTGATAATAGCAATCAGCCCCAGCATTTT
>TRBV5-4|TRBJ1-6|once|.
CASSSNRDNSPLHF
TGTGCCAGCAGCTCCAACAGGGATAATTCACCCCTCCACTTT
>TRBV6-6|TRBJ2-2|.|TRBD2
CASRVQREGTGELFF
TGTGCCAGCAGGGTGCAACGGGAGGGCACCGGGGAGCTGTTTTTT
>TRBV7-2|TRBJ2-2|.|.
CATLREGVAGELFF
TGTGCCACCCTGAGAGAGGGGGTGGCCGGGGAGCTGTTTTTT
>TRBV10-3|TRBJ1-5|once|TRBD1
CAISQSRQGGSNQPQHF
TGTGCCATCAGCCAATCCCGACAGGGGGGTAGCAATCAGCCCCAGCATTTT
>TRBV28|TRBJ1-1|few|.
CASSPFNSMNTEAFF
TGTGCCAGCAGTCCCTTTAACAGCATGAACACTGAAGCTTTCTTT
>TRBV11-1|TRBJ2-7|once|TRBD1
CASSSGTEKTYEQYF
TGTGCCAGCAGCTCAGGGACAGAAAAAACCTACGAGCAGTACTTC
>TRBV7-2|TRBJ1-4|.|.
CASSLRGNEKLFF
TGTGCCAGCAGCTTACGGGGTAATGAAAAACTGTTTTTT
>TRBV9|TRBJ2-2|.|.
CASSADSRWAGELFF
TGTGCCAGCAGCGCGGACAGTCGGTGGGCCGGGGAGCTGTTTTTT
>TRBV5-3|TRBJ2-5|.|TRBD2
CARSSPGLAGDPETQYF
TGTGCCAGAAGCAGCCCTGGACTAGCGGGAGATCCGGAGACCCAGTACTTC
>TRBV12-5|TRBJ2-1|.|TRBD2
CASGLVEVEPLREYNEQFF
TGTGCTAGTGGTTTGGTAGAGGTGGAGCCCTTGCGGGAGTATAATGAGCAGTTCTTC
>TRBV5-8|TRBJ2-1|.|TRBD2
CASSSFQGLAGGLNYNEQFF
TGTGCCAGCAGCTCATTTCAGGGACTAGCGGGAGGACTAAACTACAATGAGCAGTTCTTC
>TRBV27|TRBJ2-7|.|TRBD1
CASSYLDRVEQYF
TGTGCCAGCAGTTACTTAGACAGGGTCGAGCAGTACTTC
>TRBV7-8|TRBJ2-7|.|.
CASSLNGVRSGVYEQYF
TGTGCCAGCAGCTTAAATGGTGTCCGATCGGGGGTCTACGAGCAGTACTTC
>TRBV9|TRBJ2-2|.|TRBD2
CASSVVSSGSAGELFF
TGTGCCAGCAGCGTAGTCTCTAGCGGGAGTGCTGGGGAGCTGTTTTTT
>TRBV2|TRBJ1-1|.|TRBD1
CASSRTGVTTEAFF
TGTGCCAGCAGCAGGACAGGGGTGACCACTGAAGCTTTCTTT
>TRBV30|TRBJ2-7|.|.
CAWSVTREREQYF
TGTGCCTGGAGTGTAACTCGGGAACGCGAGCAGTACTTC
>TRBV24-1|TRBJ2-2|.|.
CATSDLAGTNTGELFF
TGTGCCACCAGTGATTTGGCCGGGACGAACACCGGGGAGCTGTTTTTT
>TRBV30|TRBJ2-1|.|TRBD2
CAWSSGGAPYNEQFF
TGTGCCTGGAGTTCCGGGGGGGCCCCCTACAATGAGCAGTTCTTC
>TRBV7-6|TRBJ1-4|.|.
CASSLTTNEKLFF
TGTGCCAGCAGCTTAACAACAAATGAAAAACTGTTTTTT
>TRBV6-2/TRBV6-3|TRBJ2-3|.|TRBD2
CASGWRQGGADTQYF
TGTGCCAGCGGTTGGCGGCAGGGAGGGGCAGATACGCAGTATTTT
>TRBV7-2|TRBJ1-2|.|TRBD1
CASSLVAGDRKLYGYTF
TGTGCCAGCAGCTTAGTTGCGGGGGACAGGAAACTCTATGGCTACACCTTC
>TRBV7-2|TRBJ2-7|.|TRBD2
CASSLGGSHEQYF
TGTGCCAGCAGTTTGGGGGGGAGCCACGAGCAGTACTTC
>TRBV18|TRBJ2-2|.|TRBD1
CASSPDRGNAGELFF
TGTGCCAGCTCACCGGACAGGGGGAACGCCGGGGAGCTGTTTTTT
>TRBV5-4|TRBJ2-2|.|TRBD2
CASSPGGTSSTGELFF
TGTGCCAGCAGCCCGGGTGGGACTAGCAGCACCGGGGAGCTGTTTTTT
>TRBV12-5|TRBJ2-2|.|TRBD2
CASGLSASGFPGELFF
TGTGCTAGTGGTTTGTCGGCTAGCGGGTTCCCCGGGGAGCTGTTTTTT
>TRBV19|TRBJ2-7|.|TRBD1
CASSWTGASYEQYF
TGTGCCAGTAGTTGGACAGGTGCCTCCTACGAGCAGTACTTC
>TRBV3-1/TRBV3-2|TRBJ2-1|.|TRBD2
CASSRQGSSGPYNEQFF
TGTGCCAGCAGCCGCCAGGGGTCTAGCGGGCCCTACAATGAGCAGTTCTTC
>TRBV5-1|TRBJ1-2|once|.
CASSSDPNYGYTF
TGCGCCAGCAGCTCAGATCCCAACTATGGCTACACCTTC
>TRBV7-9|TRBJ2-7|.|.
CASSSPPAYEQYF
TGTGCCAGCAGCTCCCCTCCGGCCTACGAGCAGTACTTC
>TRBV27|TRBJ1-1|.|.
CASSFGRGANTEAFF
TGTGCCAGCAGTTTCGGACGGGGAGCGAACACTGAAGCTTTCTTT
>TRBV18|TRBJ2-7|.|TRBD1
CASSRSRDRVYEQYF
TGTGCCAGCTCACGATCACGGGACAGGGTCTACGAGCAGTACTTC
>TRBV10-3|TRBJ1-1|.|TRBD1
CAISPDRDGTEAFF
TGTGCCATCAGTCCGGACAGGGATGGCACTGAAGCTTTCTTT
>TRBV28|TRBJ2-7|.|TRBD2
CASSLGPSGDEQYF
TGTGCCAGCAGTCTTGGGCCTAGCGGCGACGAGCAGTACTTC
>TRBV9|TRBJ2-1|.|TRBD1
CASSVTGTGSYNEQFF
TGTGCCAGCAGCGTAACCGGGACAGGGAGCTACAATGAGCAGTTCTTC
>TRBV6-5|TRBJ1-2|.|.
CASSYSPFAQNYGYTF
TGTGCCAGCAGTTACTCCCCCTTTGCACAGAACTATGGCTACACCTTC
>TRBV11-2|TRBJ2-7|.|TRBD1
CASSRWGQGIAYEQYF
TGTGCCAGCAGCCGTTGGGGACAGGGGATCGCCTACGAGCAGTACTTC
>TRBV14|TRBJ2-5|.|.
CASSQPDAQRGIETQYF
TGTGCCAGCAGCCAACCAGACGCTCAAAGGGGAATAGAGACCCAGTACTTC
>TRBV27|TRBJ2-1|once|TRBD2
CASSLSTSGVSSYNEQFF
TGTGCCAGCAGTCTCAGCACTAGCGGGGTAAGCTCCTACAATGAGCAGTTCTTC
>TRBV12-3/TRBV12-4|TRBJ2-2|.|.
CASSLAYTGELFF
TGTGCCAGCAGTTTAGCCTACACCGGGGAGCTGTTTTTT
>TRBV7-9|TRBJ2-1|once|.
CASSLRENEQFF
TGTGCCAGCAGCTTAAGGGAGAATGAGCAGTTCTTC
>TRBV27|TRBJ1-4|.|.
CASSPSRRGNEKLFF
TGTGCCAGCAGTCCCTCCCGTAGAGGGAATGAAAAACTGTTTTTT
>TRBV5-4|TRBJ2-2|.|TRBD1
CASSWTGGSGELFF
TGTGCCAGCAGCTGGACAGGGGGCAGTGGGGAGCTGTTTTTT
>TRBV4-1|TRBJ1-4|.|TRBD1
CASSQASTGYDEKLFF
TGCGCCAGCAGCCAAGCATCGACAGGGTATGATGAAAAACTGTTTTTT
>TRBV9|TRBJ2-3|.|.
CASSREDTQYF
TGTGCCAGCAGCCGCGAGGATACGCAGTATTTT
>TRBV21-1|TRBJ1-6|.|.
CASSKAWGEKEPYSSYNSPLHF
TGTGCCAGCAGCAAAGCTTGGGGGGAGAAGGAACCCTACAGCTCCTATAATTCACCCCTCCACTTT
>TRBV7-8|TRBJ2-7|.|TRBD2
CASSLRTSGRMYEQYF
TGTGCCAGCAGCCTCCGTACTAGCGGGAGAATGTACGAGCAGTACTTC
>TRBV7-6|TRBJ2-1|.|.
CASSLVAVSYNEQFF
TGTGCCAGCAGCTTAGTAGCGGTCTCCTACAATGAGCAGTTCTTC
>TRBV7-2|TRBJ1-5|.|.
CASSHGAGNNQPQHF
TGTGCCAGCAGCCATGGCGCAGGGAACAATCAGCCCCAGCATTTT
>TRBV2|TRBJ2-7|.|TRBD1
CASGQDRVAEQYF
TGTGCCAGCGGACAGGACAGGGTGGCGGAGCAGTACTTC
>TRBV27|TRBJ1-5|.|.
CASSAQGSGNQPQHF
TGTGCCAGCAGTGCCCAGGGGAGCGGCAATCAGCCCCAGCATTTT
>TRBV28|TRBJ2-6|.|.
CASSLTGLGANVLTF
TGTGCCAGCAGTTTAACAGGGCTGGGGGCCAACGTCCTGACTTTC
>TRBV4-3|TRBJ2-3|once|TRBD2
CASSQERAGGADTQYF
TGCGCCAGCAGCCAAGAACGGGCGGGAGGGGCAGATACGCAGTATTTT
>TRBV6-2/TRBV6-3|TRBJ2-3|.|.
CASSYFGTALGADTQYF
TGTGCCAGCAGTTATTTCGGCACCGCCCTTGGAGCAGATACGCAGTATTTT
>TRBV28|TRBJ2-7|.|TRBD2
CASSFSELARRREYF
TGTGCCAGCAGTTTTAGTGAACTAGCGAGACGGAGGGAGTACTTC
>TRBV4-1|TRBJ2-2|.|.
CASSQDRRAGELFF
TGCGCCAGCAGCCAAGATCGCAGGGCCGGGGAGCTGTTTTTT